A single sample gave rise to the 17 T cell receptor beta chains below, sequenced in a study of metastatic and nonmetastatic thyroid tumors. No treatment had been given to any patient before thyroid surgery. TCRdb re-clonotyped the PCR reads through MiXCR. Among about 48,000 clones, approximately 20% were seen once, and the ten largest hold roughly 3.8%. The specimen was blood. All receptors derive from a male donor with papillary thyroid cancer or a benign thyroid nodule (not recorded which). Some clones in this sample may be carry-over from other donors' samples.

The sample holds many counts of this clone. The chain employs TRBV27 and TRBJ2-7; 8 nucleotides align to TRBD2. V lost 4 bases and J lost 6; bases outside the gene matches: 5. The CDR3 runs to 13 residues. In germline, CDR1 is MNHEY, CDR2 SMNVEV (reference sequence). DNA for the CDR3: TGTGCCAGCAGTTGGACGGGAGGGTCCGAGCAGTACTTC. Translating gives CASSWTGGSEQYF.

Only a few counts were recorded for this clone. Given a much more abundant clone one base away, this may be a read error. The sample contains more than one DNA sequence encoding this CDR3. The rearrangement uses TRBV10-3 and TRBJ2-7; D could derive from TRBD1 or TRBD2 (5 bases each). V was clipped by 3 bases and J by 7 bases, with 19 bases between them. Germline V lookup: CDR1 ENHRY, CDR2 SYGVKD. CDR3 length equals 15 residues. As DNA, the CDR3 is TGTGCCATCAGTGACGCCGGGACGGTGTTAGTTGAGCAGTACTTC. It encodes CAISDAGTVLVEQYF.

This clone was found many times. CDR3 sequence: CASSFSLNTEAFF. Here the CDR3 DNA reads TGTGCCAGCAGCTTTTCTTTGAACACTGAAGCTTTCTTT. This rearrangement joins TRBV11-3 to TRBJ1-1; D unclear. Trimming left V 3 bases short and J 0 bases short, with 5 bases between. CDR3 size: 13 residues. Germline CDR1 reads SGHNT; CDR2 reads YENEEA. The variable domain in full, with the rest retrieved from reference TRBV11-3 and TRBJ1-1, is EAGVVQSPRYKIIEKKQPVAFWCNPISGHNTLYWYLQNLGQGPELLIRYENEEAVDDSQLPKDRFSAERLKGVDSTLKIQPAELGDSAVYLCASSFSLNTEAFFGQGTRLTVV.

This clone appeared many times. This rearrangement joins TRBV12-3 or TRBV12-4 to TRBJ1-1, with D possibly being TRBD1 (5 bases). Between the trimmed V and J ends, which lost 2 bases and 5 bases, there was a span of 15 bases. The CDR3 length is 15 residues. CDR3 region: CASSLWGPSWTEAFF. CDR3 bases: TGTGCCAGCAGTTTATGGGGACCCTCCTGGACTGAAGCTTTCTTT.

This chain links TRBV2 with TRBJ2-7, with 11 bases lining up with TRBD2. With 10 bases clipped from V and 7 bases from J, the junction kept 12 bases outside the gene matches. There are 14 residues in the CDR3. CDR1 SNHLY and CDR2 FYNNEI come from the germline V gene. The CDR3 is CATSGTSGSLEQYF. DNA for the CDR3: TGTGCCACCTCCGGGACTAGCGGCTCTTTGGAGCAGTACTTC.

This clone was found many times. The chain employs TRBV20-1 and TRBJ1-5; D possibly corresponds to TRBD1 (5 bases). V was shortened by 5 bases and J by 1 base, with 12 bases between the two germline ends. Germline CDR1 and CDR2: DFQATT and SNEGSKA (reference sequence). The CDR3 consists of 14 residues. DNA of the CDR3: TGCAGTGCTCCGTCCCGGGACAGCAATCAGCCCCAGCATTTT. It is translated as CSAPSRDSNQPQHF.

This clone has a handful of counts. The V gene is TRBV30, the J gene TRBJ1-1, with no clear D. Trimming removed 0 bases at V and 1 base at J, with 6 bases between. The length of the CDR3 is 13 residues. CDR1 and CDR2 (germline): GTSNPN, SVGIG (reference sequence). CDR3 in amino acids: CAWSVMGNTEAFF. The CDR3 DNA reads TGTGCCTGGAGTGTAATGGGGAACACTGAAGCTTTCTTT.

This clone was found many times. The chain recombines TRBV7-3 with TRBJ2-5; D may be TRBD1 (6 bases). The V gene lost 2 bases and the J gene lost 5 bases, with 15 bases spanning the gap. The germline gives CDR1 SGHTA, CDR2 FQGTGA. CDR3 length equals 15 residues. The CDR3 nucleotides read TGTGCCAGCAGCTTAGGGTCAGGGGAAACGGAGACCCAGTACTTC. This encodes CASSLGSGETETQYF.

There are many counts of this clone. The chain joins TRBV5-5 to TRBJ1-1, with D possibly matching TRBD1 (5 bases). The germline V gene encodes CDR1 SGHKS and CDR2 YYEKEE (reference sequence). Trimming took off 3 bases at V and 1 base at J, with 10 bases between the two ends. This CDR3 is 14 amino acids long. Here the CDR3 reads CASSSPGGNTEAFF. CDR3 nucleotides: TGTGCCAGCAGCTCCCCGGGGGGGAACACTGAAGCTTTCTTT.

V usage is TRBV5-1 and J usage is TRBJ2-6; D remains ambiguous. The CDR3 is 15 amino acids. CDR1 is SGHRS and CDR2 is YFSETQ in the germline V gene. V lost 0 bases, J lost 0 bases, and 4 bases lay in between. CDR3 DNA: TGCGCCAGCAGCTTGGCGAACTCTGGGGCCAACGTCCTGACTTTC. As protein: CASSLANSGANVLTF.

In this sample, this clone turned up many times. The chain carries TRBV19 and TRBJ2-5, with D tentatively TRBD2 (6 bases). Trimming took off 4 bases at V and 3 bases at J, with 6 bases between the two ends. The CDR3 runs to 12 residues. Germline V gene data show CDR1 as LNHDA and CDR2 as SQIVND (reference sequence). CDR3 in amino acids: CASSRREETQYF. In nucleotides, the CDR3 is TGTGCCAGTAGTAGGAGGGAAGAGACCCAGTACTTC.

This clone was counted only a few times. V gene TRBV6-6 combines with J gene TRBJ1-5; 7 bases are a match to TRBD1. CDR1 and CDR2 from the germline V gene are MNHNY and SVGAGI (reference sequence). V was clipped by 0 bases and J by 0 bases; unmatched bases: 2. This CDR3 is built from 16 residues. The CDR3 sequence is CASSYSGQVSNQPQHF. CDR3 sequence (DNA): TGTGCCAGCAGTTACTCCGGACAGGTTAGCAATCAGCCCCAGCATTTT.

The chain links TRBV20-1 to TRBJ2-2; D might be TRBD2 (6 bases). Looked up from germline, CDR1 is DFQATT and CDR2 is SNEGSKA (reference sequence). The V end was cut by 3 bases, the J end by 11 bases, with 16 bases between. The CDR3 consists of 13 residues. CDR3 loop: CSASFGDSGELFF. In DNA, the CDR3 is TGCAGTGCTAGTTTTGGGGATAGCGGTGAGCTGTTTTTT.

At least ten counts were recorded for this clone. This chain uses TRBV5-1 with TRBJ2-5, with TRBD2 matching over 8 bases. This CDR3 region has 15 residues. Per germline, CDR1 SGHRS and CDR2 YFSETQ. Trimming cost V 4 bases and J 5 bases; bases outside gene matches: 10. The CDR3 DNA reads as TGCGCCAGCAGCCTAGACGGGGGGGTGGGCGAGACCCAGTACTTC. This encodes CASSLDGGVGETQYF.

This clone was counted ten times or more. The rearrangement uses TRBV6-1 and TRBJ2-1, with TRBD2 matching over 9 bases. Germline V gene sequence: CDR1 MNHNS, CDR2 SASEGT. V trimming: 6 bases; J trimming: 3 bases; junction bases outside the gene matches: 9. The CDR3 totals 16 residues. CDR3 protein: CASRGNSGRIYNEQFF. For the CDR3, the DNA is TGTGCCAGCAGGGGAAACAGCGGGAGGATCTACAATGAGCAGTTCTTC.

This chain links TRBV6-6 with TRBJ2-1; 14 nucleotides match TRBD2. From germline, CDR1 is MNHNY and CDR2 SVGAGI (reference sequence). Germline trimming cut 0 bases from V and 9 bases from J; bases unmatched to any gene: 7. This CDR3 is built from 17 residues. CDR3 sequence reads: CASSYSIYGLAGGEQFF. As DNA, the CDR3 is TGTGCCAGCAGTTACTCCATTTACGGACTAGCGGGAGGTGAGCAGTTCTTC.

This clone was counted at least ten times. The chain joins TRBV7-2 to TRBJ2-1; possible D gene TRBD1, 6 bases. Trimming stripped 10 bases from V and 7 bases from J, with 29 bases between. The CDR3 runs 17 residues. CDR1 is SGHTA, CDR2 FQGNSA, per germline. The CDR3 nucleotides are TGTGCCACCCTCCAATGGACAGTGGAATTTTTTCGGAATGAGCAGTTCTTC. Its protein product is CATLQWTVEFFRNEQFF.